A single sample is the source of the 25 T cell receptor beta chains below, sequenced in a study of T-cell reconstitution after alpha-beta-depleted transplantation in children. This sample's TCRbeta library carried unique molecular identifier barcodes. TCRdb processed the PCR reads anew with MiXCR; each CDR3 protein has one entry. This table has just under 250,000 distinct CDR3 sequences, roughly a quarter appearing once. Sequences were derived from PBMCs, sampled before TCRalphabeta/CD19-depleted stem cell transplant. Every receptor here comes from a girl aged 2 to 10 with Fanconi anemia, due to receive a stem cell transplant.

The chain combines TRBV25-1 with TRBJ1-5; D is undetermined. CDR3 length: 17 amino acids. Germline V lookup: CDR1 MGHDK, CDR2 SYGVNS. Trimming stripped 4 bases from V and 0 bases from J, with 16 bases between. CDR3 sequence (DNA): TGTGCCAGCAGTGTAAACGTGAGAGGCTATAGCAATCAGCCCCAGCATTTT. Amino acids: CASSVNVRGYSNQPQHF. The full variable domain, rest sourced from reference TRBV25-1 and TRBJ1-5, is EADIYQTPRYLVIGTGKKITLECSQTMGHDKMYWYQQDPGMELHLIHYSYGVNSTEKGDLSSESTVSRIRTEHFPLTLESARPSHTSQYLCASSVNVRGYSNQPQHFGDGTRLSIL.

This clonotype showed up many times. V usage is TRBV20-1 and J usage is TRBJ2-7; 10 nucleotides match TRBD2. This CDR3 is 13 amino acids long. V shed 2 bases and J 7 bases; nucleotides not matched to a gene: 5. Looked up from germline, CDR1 is DFQATT and CDR2 is SNEGSKA (reference sequence). The CDR3 loop reads CSARIAGGWEQYF. The CDR3 region has the DNA TGCAGTGCTAGAATAGCGGGAGGATGGGAGCAGTACTTC.

In its sample, this clonotype was seen many times. The V call is TRBV6-4, the J call TRBJ2-3; TRBD2 aligns across 9 bases. Unmatched junction bases numbered 7, after V lost 2 bases and J lost 7 bases. The CDR3 totals 15 residues. From germline, CDR1 is MRHNA and CDR2 SNTAGT. The CDR3 region is CASSDDLAGHNTQYF. Here the CDR3 DNA reads TGTGCCAGCAGTGACGATCTAGCGGGGCACAATACGCAGTATTTT.

This chain links TRBV20-1 with TRBJ2-1; 8 bases are shared with TRBD2. The CDR3 consists of 14 residues. The trim removed 4 bases at V and 4 bases at J, leaving 6 bases unmatched. Germline V CDR1 and CDR2: DFQATT, SNEGSKA (reference sequence). This CDR3 reads CSAMGLGVYNEQFF. In DNA, the CDR3 is TGCAGTGCTATGGGACTAGGTGTATACAATGAGCAGTTCTTC.

The V call is TRBV10-1, the J call TRBJ2-1; D uncertain. Per germline, CDR1 WNHNN and CDR2 SYGVQD (reference sequence). Trimming removed 0 bases at V and 4 bases at J, with 4 bases between. CDR3 length equals 13 residues. In nucleotides, the CDR3 is TGCGCCAGCAGTGAGTCGGAGTACAATGAGCAGTTCTTC. Protein product: CASSESEYNEQFF.

This clonotype was observed a handful of times. The chain combines TRBV24-1 with TRBJ2-3; TRBD1 agrees at 8 bases. There are 17 residues in the CDR3. After removal of 4 bases from V and 1 base from J, the junction contained 9 bases not matched to a gene. Germline values: CDR1 KGHDR, CDR2 SFDVKD. CDR3 in amino acids: CATSDPPSGQGTDTQYF. The CDR3 DNA reads as TGTGCCACCAGTGACCCCCCGTCGGGACAGGGCACAGATACGCAGTATTTT.

This clonotype was recorded many times. The chain combines TRBV5-1 with TRBJ2-3; D might be TRBD1 (6 bases). Per germline, CDR1 SGHRS and CDR2 YFSETQ. Between the trimmed V and J ends, which lost 0 bases and 5 bases, there was a span of 7 bases. This CDR3 is 13 amino acids long. DNA for the CDR3: TGCGCCAGCAGCTTGGGGACAGTAGATACGCAGTATTTT. It yields the protein CASSLGTVDTQYF. Combining the CDR3 with reference TRBV5-1 and TRBJ2-3 gives the whole variable domain KAGVTQTPRYLIKTRGQQVTLSCSPISGHRSVSWYQQTPGQGLQFLFEYFSETQRNKGNFPGRFSGRQFSNSRSEMNVSTLELGDSALYLCASSLGTVDTQYFGPGTRLTVL.

In its sample, this clonotype was seen a few times. V is TRBV28 and J is TRBJ2-7; 7 bases fit TRBD1. CDR3 length: 14 amino acids. The junction had 8 bases not matched to a gene; V was cut back by 7 bases and J by 2 bases. Germline V gene lookup returns CDR1 MDHEN and CDR2 SYDVKM. The CDR3 coding sequence is TGTGCCAGCACCCGACAGGGTCCTCCCTACGAGCAGTACTTC. Its protein product is CASTRQGPPYEQYF.

This clonotype was counted many times. The chain employs TRBV7-2 and TRBJ2-7; TRBD2 is a possible D gene (5 bases). The CDR3 has 14 amino acids. CDR1 is SGHTA and CDR2 is FQGNSA in the germline V gene. Trimming stripped 2 bases from V and 6 bases from J, with 14 bases between. This CDR3 reads CASSLTSTSPEQYF. CDR3 nucleotide sequence: TGTGCCAGCAGCTTAACTAGTACGTCTCCCGAGCAGTACTTC.

The rearrangement uses TRBV20-1 and TRBJ2-1; TRBD2 matches 11 bases. The CDR3 length is 14 residues. Germline V gives CDR1 DFQATT, CDR2 SNEGSKA (reference sequence). Trimming cost V 6 bases and J 4 bases; bases outside gene matches: 5. CDR3 in DNA: TGCAGTGCCCCGGGACTAGCGGATTACAATGAGCAGTTCTTC. Its protein is CSAPGLADYNEQFF.

The rearrangement uses TRBV18 and TRBJ2-1; D is possibly TRBD2 (5 bases). V lost 1 base, J lost 3 bases, and 13 bases lay in between. CDR1 KGHSH and CDR2 LQKENI come from the germline V gene. The CDR3 contains 16 residues. CDR3 sequence: CASSPRAAVYYNEQFF. CDR3 in DNA: TGTGCCAGCTCACCACGGGCAGCGGTCTACTACAATGAGCAGTTCTTC.

This clonotype was recorded at least ten times. The genes are TRBV5-5 and TRBJ2-7; tentatively, D is TRBD1 or TRBD2 (7 bases each). V was shortened by 0 bases and J by 11 bases, with 24 bases between the two germline ends. The CDR3 spans 16 residues. Per germline, CDR1 SGHKS and CDR2 YYEKEE (reference sequence). As DNA, the CDR3 is TGTGCCAGCAGCTTGGCCGGTCAAGGGGAGGGGGCGCAGAAGTACTTC. Translating gives CASSLAGQGEGAQKYF.

The table lists this clonotype with many counts. This chain connects TRBV29-1 to TRBJ2-7; D not certain. The CDR3 consists of 12 residues. V lost 6 bases and J 6 bases, leaving 15 bases between the germline ends. Per the germline V gene, CDR1 is SQVTM and CDR2 is ANQGSEA. The CDR3 reads CSVSNRKFEQYF. CDR3 nucleotide sequence: TGCAGCGTGAGCAACCGGAAGTTCGAGCAGTACTTC.

This rearrangement joins TRBV28 to TRBJ1-2; possibly TRBD1 for D (6 bases). CDR1 and CDR2 from the germline V gene are MDHEN and SYDVKM. The ends were cut back, 7 bases at V and 3 bases at J, with 15 bases in the middle. The CDR3 is made up of 14 amino acids. The DNA of the CDR3 is TGTGCCAGCACCCCGAACGGACAGTACTATGGCTACACCTTC. Its translation is CASTPNGQYYGYTF.

The chain has TRBV5-1 and TRBJ2-1, with D perhaps TRBD2 (5 bases). The V gene lost 1 base and the J gene lost 0 bases, with 11 bases spanning the gap. This CDR3 is built from 16 residues. Looked up from germline, CDR1 is SGHRS and CDR2 is YFSETQ. The CDR3 protein is CASSLLRDVSYNEQFF. As DNA, the CDR3 is TGCGCCAGCAGCTTGTTGAGGGATGTCTCCTACAATGAGCAGTTCTTC.

The rearrangement uses TRBV21-1 and TRBJ1-3; the table's D call, TRBD1, has no DNA check behind it. TRBV21-1 is a pseudogene locus. This CDR3 has 18 residues. The CDR3 is CASSKDRGQGTSGNTIYF. The CDR3 bases are TGTGCCAGCAGCAAAGACAGGGGACAGGGGACCTCTGGAAACACCATATATTTT.

The rearrangement uses TRBV20-1 and TRBJ1-6; D is ambiguous. The CDR3 has 14 amino acids. V was cut by 2 bases and J by 9 bases, with 14 bases left in between. Germline CDR1 is DFQATT and CDR2 is SNEGSKA (reference sequence). The CDR3 region is CSARIGDHGSPLHF. As DNA, the CDR3 is TGCAGTGCTAGAATTGGAGATCACGGTTCACCCCTCCACTTT.

Concerning this clonotype itself: A single base separates this from a much larger clone, so it may be a read error. This chain links TRBV7-2 with TRBJ2-3, with TRBD2 identical over 9 bases. The germline V gene has CDR1 SGHTA and CDR2 FQGNSA. The CDR3 contains 16 residues. The DNA of the CDR3 is TGTGCCGGCAGACCCCCGGGACTAGCTTTCACAGATACGCAGTATTTT. Protein sequence: CAGRPPGLAFTDTQYF.

The chain couples TRBV28 to TRBJ2-3; no definite D call. CDR1 is MDHEN and CDR2 is SYDVKM in the germline V gene. V was pared by 5 bases and J by 4 bases, with 13 bases between. The length of the CDR3 is 14 residues. CDR3 sequence: CASSDLTWSDTQYF. CDR3 bases: TGTGCCAGCAGTGACCTGACATGGTCAGATACGCAGTATTTT.

This clonotype was seen at least ten times. The J gene is TRBJ1-2, the V gene TRBV20-1; 7 nucleotides align to TRBD1. The CDR3 is 16 amino acids. V trimming: 6 bases; J trimming: 5 bases; junction bases outside the gene matches: 18. Germline loops: CDR1 DFQATT, CDR2 SNEGSKA (reference sequence). CDR3 bases: TGCAGTGCCCAGAGACCCGGACAGGACCCACTATATGGCTACACCTTC. Protein product: CSAQRPGQDPLYGYTF.

This chain uses TRBV25-1 with TRBJ1-1, with D tentatively TRBD1 (6 bases). This CDR3 region has 11 residues. The V end lost 8 bases, the J end lost 8 bases, and 12 bases lay between the germline ends. Germline assignment: CDR1 MGHDK and CDR2 SYGVNS. CDR3 region: CASHTGQEAFF. The CDR3 region has the DNA TGTGCCAGCCATACCGGACAGGAAGCTTTCTTT. Full variable domain (missing parts from reference TRBV25-1 and TRBJ1-1): EADIYQTPRYLVIGTGKKITLECSQTMGHDKMYWYQQDPGMELHLIHYSYGVNSTEKGDLSSESTVSRIRTEHFPLTLESARPSHTSQYLCASHTGQEAFFGQGTRLTVV.

CDR3 region: CSARDAGTGDYEQYF. The CDR3 DNA reads as TGCAGTGCTAGAGATGCGGGTACGGGGGACTACGAGCAGTACTTC. The chain joins TRBV20-1 to TRBJ2-7; D perhaps matches TRBD2 (6 bases). CDR1 is DFQATT, CDR2 SNEGSKA, per germline (reference sequence). V lost 0 bases and J 3 bases, leaving 15 bases between the germline ends. This CDR3 contains 15 residues.

The chain couples TRBV7-2 to TRBJ2-3; D assignment may be TRBD1 or TRBD2 (5 bases each). The CDR3 runs 15 residues. The V gene's germline CDR1 is SGHTA and CDR2 FQGNSA. V lost 6 bases and J 2 bases, leaving 15 bases between the germline ends. Here the CDR3 reads CASRATGPSTDTQYF. CDR3 nucleotide sequence: TGTGCCAGCAGAGCGACGGGACCTTCCACAGATACGCAGTATTTT.

This clonotype has just a few counts. The V and J genes are TRBV2 and TRBJ2-7; 7 bases map to TRBD2. The CDR3 has 15 residues. Germline V CDR1 and CDR2: SNHLY, FYNNEI. The V gene end was trimmed by 0 bases and the J gene end by 1 base; junction bases not matched to a gene: 3. The CDR3 is CASSEASSGSYEQYF. In nucleotides, the CDR3 is TGTGCCAGCAGTGAAGCGTCTAGCGGATCCTACGAGCAGTACTTC.

This clonotype was recorded only once. This rearrangement joins TRBV2 to TRBJ2-3, with 11 bases matching TRBD2. Germline V gene lookup returns CDR1 SNHLY and CDR2 FYNNEI. The CDR3 is 17 residues long. The junction had 8 bases not matched to a gene; V was cut back by 6 bases and J by 0 bases. The CDR3 sequence is CASRWDGTSGSTDTQYF. The CDR3, as DNA: TGTGCCAGCAGATGGGACGGGACTAGCGGTAGCACAGATACGCAGTATTTT.